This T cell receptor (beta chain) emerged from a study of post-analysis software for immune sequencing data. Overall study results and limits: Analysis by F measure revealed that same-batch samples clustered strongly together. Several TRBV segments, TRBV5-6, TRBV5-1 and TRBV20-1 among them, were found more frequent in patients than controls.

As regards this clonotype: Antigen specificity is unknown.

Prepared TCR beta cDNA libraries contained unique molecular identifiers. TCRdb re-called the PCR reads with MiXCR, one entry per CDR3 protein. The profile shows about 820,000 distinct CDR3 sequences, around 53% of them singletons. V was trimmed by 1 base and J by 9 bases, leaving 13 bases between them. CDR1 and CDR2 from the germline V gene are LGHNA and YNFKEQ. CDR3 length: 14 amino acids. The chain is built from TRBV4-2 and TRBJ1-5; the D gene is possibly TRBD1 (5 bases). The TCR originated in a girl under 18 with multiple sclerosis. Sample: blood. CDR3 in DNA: TGTGCCAGCAGCCAAGTGGGGACCCGGACGCCCCAGCATTTT. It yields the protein CASSQVGTRTPQHF.